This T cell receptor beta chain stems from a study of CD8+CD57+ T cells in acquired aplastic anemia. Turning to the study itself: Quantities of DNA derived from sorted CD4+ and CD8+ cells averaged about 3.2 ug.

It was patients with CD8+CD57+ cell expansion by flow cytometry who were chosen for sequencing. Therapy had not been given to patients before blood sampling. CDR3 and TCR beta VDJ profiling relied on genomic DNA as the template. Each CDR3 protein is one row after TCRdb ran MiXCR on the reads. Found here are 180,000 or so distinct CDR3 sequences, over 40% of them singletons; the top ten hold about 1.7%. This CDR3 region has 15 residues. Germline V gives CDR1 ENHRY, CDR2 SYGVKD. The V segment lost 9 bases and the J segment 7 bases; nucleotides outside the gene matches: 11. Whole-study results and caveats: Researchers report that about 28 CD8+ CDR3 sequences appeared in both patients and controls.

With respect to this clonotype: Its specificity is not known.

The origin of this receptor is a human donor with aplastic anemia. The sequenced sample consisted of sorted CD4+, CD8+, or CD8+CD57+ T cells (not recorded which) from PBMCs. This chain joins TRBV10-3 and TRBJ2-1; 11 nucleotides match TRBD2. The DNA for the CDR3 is TGTGCCATTCAGGGCACTAGCGGGGGATTAAATGAGCAGTTCTTC. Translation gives CAIQGTSGGLNEQFF.